A single sample gave rise to the 8 T cell receptor beta chains below, sequenced in a study of long-term antiretroviral therapy in people with HIV. Survey-level resolution applied to immunoSEQ assay v3.0. Only in-frame clones appear in the TCRdb table, and some are missing; sequencing was by immunoSEQ multiplex PCR. The data contain approximately 16,000 clones, 70% to 90% of them seen just once; the ten biggest clones take up about 15%. Specimen: unsorted PBMCs, collected 2.3 to 2.4 years before starting antiretroviral therapy. All receptors come from a woman aged 30 to 39 with HIV.

This chain joins TRBV7-9 and TRBJ1-6; 7 nucleotides align to TRBD1. The germline V gene encodes CDR1 SEHNR and CDR2 FQNEAQ (reference sequence). Trimming removed 5 bases from V and 5 bases from J; junction bases left unmatched: 6. The CDR3 spans 15 residues. The CDR3 region is CASSLGTVNNSPLHF. In nucleotides, the CDR3 is TGTGCCAGCAGCCTGGGGACAGTAAATAATTCACCCCTCCACTTT.

The table lists this clone with a count of one. The chain links TRBV6-1 to TRBJ2-2; D possibly corresponds to TRBD1 (5 bases). CDR3 length: 15 amino acids. The germline CDR1 and CDR2 sequences are MNHNS and SASEGT. Trimming cost V 5 bases and J 2 bases, with 12 bases left between them. The CDR3 here is CASSKPTVNTGELFF. The CDR3 DNA sequence: TGTGCCAGCAGTAAACCGACAGTAAACACCGGGGAGCTGTTTTTT.

V and J are TRBV5-4 and TRBJ1-2; 7 positions match TRBD1. V trimming: 4 bases; J trimming: 6 bases; junction bases outside the gene matches: 9. The CDR3 length is 14 residues. CDR1 is SGHNT and CDR2 is YYREEE in the germline V gene (reference sequence). This CDR3 is CASSIDYRGHGYTF. In DNA, the CDR3 is TGTGCCAGCAGCATCGACTACAGGGGACATGGCTACACCTTC.

The chain employs TRBV19 and TRBJ2-1; 7 bases align to TRBD1. CDR1 is LNHDA, CDR2 SQIVND, per germline (reference sequence). The CDR3 runs to 17 residues. Losses at the gene ends were 11 bases for V and 9 bases for J; bases not matched to a gene: 25. In DNA, the CDR3 is TGTGCCTCCCTAAGAGGTGTAGGGGGCTCAGGTGTGAGTGAGCAGTTCTTC. It is translated as CASLRGVGGSGVSEQFF.

J is TRBJ2-1 and V is TRBV2; the match to TRBD1 covers 9 bases. The J segment lost 3 bases and the V segment lost 6 bases, leaving 3 bases of the junction unmatched. The CDR3 spans 14 residues. CDR1 is SNHLY, CDR2 FYNNEI, per germline. The CDR3 DNA reads TGTGCCAGCAGATTGACAGGGGGCTACAATGAGCAGTTCTTC. As protein: CASRLTGGYNEQFF.

The V and J genes are TRBV10-3 and TRBJ1-5; possible D gene TRBD1, 5 bases. This CDR3 spans 13 amino acids. Trimming took 4 bases from V and 6 from J, leaving 10 bases between them. The germline CDR1 and CDR2 sequences are ENHRY and SYGVKD. CDR3 region: CAISVGQGQPQHF. CDR3 nucleotides: TGTGCCATCAGTGTTGGCCAGGGTCAGCCCCAGCATTTT.

V gene TRBV2 combines with J gene TRBJ2-1, with 8 bases aligning to TRBD2. V trimming: 1 base; J trimming: 13 bases; junction bases outside the gene matches: 12. CDR3 length equals 15 residues. Germline lookup yields CDR1 SNHLY and CDR2 FYNNEI. This CDR3 reads CASSEGGSGGATQFF. The CDR3, as DNA: TGTGCCAGCAGTGAAGGCGGATCCGGGGGGGCTACCCAGTTCTTC.

The chain uses TRBV2 and TRBJ2-7; 10 bases map to TRBD2. Germline CDR1 and CDR2: SNHLY and FYNNEI. This CDR3 has 15 residues. With 5 bases clipped from V and 5 bases from J, the junction kept 9 bases outside the gene matches. The CDR3 DNA reads as TGTGCCAGCAGTCCCACTAGCGGGGTCACCCACGAGCAGTACTTC. This gives the protein CASSPTSGVTHEQYF.